This T cell receptor (beta chain) originates from a study of cytomegalovirus exposure and HLA in healthy donors. General observations from the study: Some 17,000 TCR beta sequences were associated with HLA alleles at 0.05 false discovery rate in a later analysis.

In the PCR, 60 Vbeta and 13 Jbeta primers were used. TCRdb's copy holds only in-frame clones and misses some; the assay was immunoSEQ multiplex PCR. The sample has 150,000 to 200,000 clones; over 75% are singletons. Germline CDR1 SGHNT, CDR2 YYREEE (reference sequence). The CDR3 has 15 residues. V dropped 1 base and J dropped 4; count of bases not matched to a gene: 3. In regard to this clone: What it binds is not known.

Sequenced material: PBMCs. The TCR originated in a woman in her thirties in good health and CMV-seronegative. The gene calls are TRBV5-4 and TRBJ2-1; TRBD2 aligns across 9 bases. The chain's CDR3 is CASSLSGRLYNEQFF. The CDR3, as DNA: TGTGCCAGCAGCTTGAGCGGGAGGCTATACAATGAGCAGTTCTTC.